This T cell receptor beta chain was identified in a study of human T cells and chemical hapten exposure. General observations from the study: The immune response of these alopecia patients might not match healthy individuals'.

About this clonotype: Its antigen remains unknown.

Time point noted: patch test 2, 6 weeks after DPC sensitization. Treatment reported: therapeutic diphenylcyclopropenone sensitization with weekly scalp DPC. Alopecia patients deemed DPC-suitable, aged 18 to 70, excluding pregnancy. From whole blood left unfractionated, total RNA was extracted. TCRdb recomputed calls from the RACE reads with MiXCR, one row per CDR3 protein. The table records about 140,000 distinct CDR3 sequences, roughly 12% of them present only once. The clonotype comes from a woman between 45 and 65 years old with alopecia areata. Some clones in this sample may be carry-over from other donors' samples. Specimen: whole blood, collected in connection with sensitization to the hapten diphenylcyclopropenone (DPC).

The CDR3 DNA is TGCGCCAGCAGCTTAGGTGCGGGAGGAGGCACCGGGGAGCTGTTTTTT. As protein: CASSLGAGGGTGELFF. This rearrangement joins TRBV5-1 to TRBJ2-2; TRBD2 matches at 8 bases. The CDR3 sequence is 16 residues long. CDR1 and CDR2 from the germline V gene are SGHRS and YFSETQ. The J segment lost 4 bases and the V segment lost 2 bases, leaving 7 bases of the junction unmatched. Based on the CDR3 plus reference TRBV5-1 and TRBJ2-2, the full variable domain is KAGVTQTPRYLIKTRGQQVTLSCSPISGHRSVSWYQQTPGQGLQFLFEYFSETQRNKGNFPGRFSGRQFSNSRSEMNVSTLELGDSALYLCASSLGAGGGTGELFFGEGSRLTVL.